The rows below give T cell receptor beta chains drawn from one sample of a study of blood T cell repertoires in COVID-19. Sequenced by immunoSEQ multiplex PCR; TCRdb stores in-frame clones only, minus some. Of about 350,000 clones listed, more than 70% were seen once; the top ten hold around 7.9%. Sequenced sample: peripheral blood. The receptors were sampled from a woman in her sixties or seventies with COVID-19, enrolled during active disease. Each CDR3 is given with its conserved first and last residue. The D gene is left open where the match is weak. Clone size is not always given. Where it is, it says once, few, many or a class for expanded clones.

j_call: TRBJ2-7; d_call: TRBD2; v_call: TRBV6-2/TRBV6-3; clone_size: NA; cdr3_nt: TGTGCCAGCAGTTACGGTCTAGCGGCGATCTACGAGCAGTACTTC; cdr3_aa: CASSYGLAAIYEQYF
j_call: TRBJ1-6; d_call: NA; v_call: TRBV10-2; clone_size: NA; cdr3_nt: TGCGCCAGCACCTCGGACATCCTTCCAAATTCACCCCTCCACTTT; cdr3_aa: CASTSDILPNSPLHF
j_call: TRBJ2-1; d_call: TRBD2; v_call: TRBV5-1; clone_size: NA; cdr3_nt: TGCGCCAGCAACCCAGCGAGCGGGGGGCATGAGCAGTTCTTC; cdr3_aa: CASNPASGGHEQFF
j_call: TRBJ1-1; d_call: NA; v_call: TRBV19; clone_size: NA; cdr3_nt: TGTGCCAGTAGTATATCCGGGAACACTGAAGCTTTCTTT; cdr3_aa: CASSISGNTEAFF
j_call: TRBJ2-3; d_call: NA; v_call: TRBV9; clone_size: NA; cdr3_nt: TGTGCCAGCAGCCCCCAGAGGGCACCCGATGGTACGCAGTATTTT; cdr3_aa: CASSPQRAPDGTQYF
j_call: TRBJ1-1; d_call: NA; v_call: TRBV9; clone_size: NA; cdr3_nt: TGTGCCAGCAGCGTAGAAGGAAACAGCTTGAACACTGAAGCTTTCTTT; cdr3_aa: CASSVEGNSLNTEAFF
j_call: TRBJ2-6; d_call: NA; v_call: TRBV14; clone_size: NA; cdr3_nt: TGTGCCAGCAGAACAAGATACTCTGGGGCCAACGTCCTGACTTTC; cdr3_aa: CASRTRYSGANVLTF
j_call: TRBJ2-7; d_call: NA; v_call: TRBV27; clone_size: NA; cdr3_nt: TGTGCCAGCAGTTTGTTGGGGGGATTCGAGCAGTACTTC; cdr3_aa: CASSLLGGFEQYF
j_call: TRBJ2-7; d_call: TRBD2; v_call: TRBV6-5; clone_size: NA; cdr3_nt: TGTGCCAGCAGTAGCGGGGGGAACTCCTACGAGCAGTACTTC; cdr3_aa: CASSSGGNSYEQYF
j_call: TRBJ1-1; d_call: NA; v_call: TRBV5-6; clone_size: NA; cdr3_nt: TGTGCCAGCAGCCCCTCCTACGGGCGGGGCACTGAAGCTTTCTTT; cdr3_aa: CASSPSYGRGTEAFF
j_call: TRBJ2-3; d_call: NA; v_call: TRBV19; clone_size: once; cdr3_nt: TGTGCCAGTAGTATCGGCGGGACGGACACAGATACGCAGTATTTT; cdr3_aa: CASSIGGTDTDTQYF
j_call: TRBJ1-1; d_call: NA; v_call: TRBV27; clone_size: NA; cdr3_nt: TGTGCCAGCAGTTTAGACCTAAATAGGGGCTGGAGCACTGAAGCTTTCTTT; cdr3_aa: CASSLDLNRGWSTEAFF
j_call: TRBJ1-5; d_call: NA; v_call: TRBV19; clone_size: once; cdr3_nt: TGTGCCAGTAGTATATCGGCGGCCCAACGGGGGCAGCCCCAGCATTTT; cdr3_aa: CASSISAAQRGQPQHF
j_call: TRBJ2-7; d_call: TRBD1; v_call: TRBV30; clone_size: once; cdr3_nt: TGTGCCTCCGGACAGGGGGCCCCCCTCTTC; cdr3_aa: CASGQGAPLF
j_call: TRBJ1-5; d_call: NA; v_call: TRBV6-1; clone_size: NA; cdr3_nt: TGTGCCAGCAGTGACAGGGGAGGGGATCAGCCCCAGCATTTT; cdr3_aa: CASSDRGGDQPQHF
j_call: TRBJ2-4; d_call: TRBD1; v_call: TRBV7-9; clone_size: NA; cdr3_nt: TGTGCCAGCAGCCGGGACAGGGAATGGGGAAACATTCAGTACTTC; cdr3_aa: CASSRDREWGNIQYF
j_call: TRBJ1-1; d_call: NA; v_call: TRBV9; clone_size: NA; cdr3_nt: TGTGCCAGCAGCACAACAGGGTTGAACACTGAAGCTTTCTTT; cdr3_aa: CASSTTGLNTEAFF
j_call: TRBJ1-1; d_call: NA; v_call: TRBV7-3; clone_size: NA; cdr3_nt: TGTGCCAGCAGCTCAGGTTCAGGGGTGTCTGAAGCTTTCTTT; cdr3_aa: CASSSGSGVSEAFF
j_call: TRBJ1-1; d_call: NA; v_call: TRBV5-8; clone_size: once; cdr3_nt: TGTGCCAGCAGCTTTCTGTTATACACTGAAGCTTTCTTT; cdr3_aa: CASSFLLYTEAFF
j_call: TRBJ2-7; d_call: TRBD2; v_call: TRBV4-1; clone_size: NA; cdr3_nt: TGCGCCAGCAGCCAAGTCCGGGGGGTATACGAGCAGTACTTC; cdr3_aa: CASSQVRGVYEQYF
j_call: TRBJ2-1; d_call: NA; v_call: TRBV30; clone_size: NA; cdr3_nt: TGTGCCTGGAGTCGAGTACAACCAGGTAGGAATGAGCAGTTCTTC; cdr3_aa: CAWSRVQPGRNEQFF